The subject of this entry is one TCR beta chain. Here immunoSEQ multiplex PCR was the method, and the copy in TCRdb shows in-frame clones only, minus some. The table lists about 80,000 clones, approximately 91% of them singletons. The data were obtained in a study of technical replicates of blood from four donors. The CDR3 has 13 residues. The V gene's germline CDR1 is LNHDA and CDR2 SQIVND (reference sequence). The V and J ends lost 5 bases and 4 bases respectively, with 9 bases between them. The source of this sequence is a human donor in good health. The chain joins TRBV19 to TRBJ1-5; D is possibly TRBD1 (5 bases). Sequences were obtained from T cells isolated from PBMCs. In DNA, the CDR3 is TGTGCCAGTAGTCGGGGGAGGAATCAGCCCCAGCATTTT. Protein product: CASSRGRNQPQHF.